A selection of T cell receptor beta chains follows, all from one sample in a study of blood T cell repertoires in COVID-19. Repertoires were generated with immunoSEQ multiplex PCR, while TCRdb's copy carries only in-frame clones and drops some. The table lists about 180,000 clones, over 70% of them singletons. The source material was peripheral blood. Receptors were obtained from a woman aged 55-70 years with acute or convalescent COVID-19. CDR3s include the opening cysteine and the closing phenylalanine or tryptophan. D genes are given only for firm matches. Expanded clones are given a class, and other clones once, few, many or no size at all.

d_call	v_call	clone_size	cdr3_length	j_call	cdr3_nt	cdr3_aa
-	TRBV6-4	-	15	TRBJ1-6	TGTGCCAGCAGTGAAGACAGCTCCTATAATTCACCCCTCCACTTT	CASSEDSSYNSPLHF
-	TRBV19	-	17	TRBJ1-3	TGTGCCAGTAGTATAGCACGACAGCCCCTCTCTGGAAACACCATATATTTT	CASSIARQPLSGNTIYF
TRBD1	TRBV24-1	-	15	TRBJ1-4	TGTGCCACCAGTGATCCGGGACAGGGGAGAGAAAAACTGTTTTTT	CATSDPGQGREKLFF
-	TRBV7-2	-	13	TRBJ2-4	TGTGCCAGCAGCTCCCCAGGGCCAAACATTCAGTACTTC	CASSSPGPNIQYF
TRBD1	TRBV6-4	-	14	TRBJ2-5	TGTGCCAGCAGCCCCGGGACAGGGCAAGAGACCCAGTACTTC	CASSPGTGQETQYF
TRBD1	TRBV28	-	14	TRBJ1-1	TGTGCCAGCACTACGACAGGGCTGAACACTGAAGCTTTCTTT	CASTTTGLNTEAFF
-	TRBV10-3	-	18	TRBJ2-7	TGTGCCATCAGTGAGTCCCGGTTCGAGAATCCTACCCCCTACGAGCAGTACTTC	CAISESRFENPTPYEQYF
TRBD1	TRBV5-1	-	13	TRBJ1-1	TGCGCCAGCAGCTCCGACAGGGGCACTGAAGCTTTCTTT	CASSSDRGTEAFF
-	TRBV19	-	13	TRBJ2-2	TGTGCCAGTAGTCAGTATGTCACCGGGGAGCTGTTTTTT	CASSQYVTGELFF
TRBD2	TRBV10-3	-	16	TRBJ2-1	TGTGCCATCACCCGGACTAGCGGGGCCTCCTACAATGAGCAGTTCTTC	CAITRTSGASYNEQFF
TRBD1	TRBV11-3	-	16	TRBJ2-2	TGTGCCAGCAGCTCAAGGGGACAGGGAAACACCGGGGAGCTGTTTTTT	CASSSRGQGNTGELFF
TRBD1	TRBV11-1	-	15	TRBJ2-3	TGTGCCAGCCAAATAGACAGGGCCCCAACGGATACGCAGTATTTT	CASQIDRAPTDTQYF
TRBD2	TRBV5-1	-	16	TRBJ2-1	TGCGCCAGCAGCTGGACTAGCGGGGGGATCTACAATGAGCAGTTCTTC	CASSWTSGGIYNEQFF
TRBD2	TRBV9	-	18	TRBJ2-6	TGTGCCAGCAGCGTAGTGGGGGGGTTAGGCCTCGGGGCCAACGTCCTGACTTTC	CASSVVGGLGLGANVLTF
TRBD1	TRBV4-2	-	15	TRBJ2-7	TGTGCCAGCAGCCATCCGGGACAGGGGACCTACGAGCAGTACTTC	CASSHPGQGTYEQYF
TRBD1	TRBV4-3	-	17	TRBJ2-1	TGCGCCAGCAGCCAAAATCCCTCGACAGGGGGTCTTTTCGAGCAGTTCTTC	CASSQNPSTGGLFEQFF
-	TRBV18	-	15	TRBJ1-2	TGTGCCAGCTCACCCCAGGATTTTTCTTTCTATGGCTACACCTTC	CASSPQDFSFYGYTF
TRBD1	TRBV18	-	15	TRBJ1-5	TGTGCCAGCTCCCCCGACAGGGGAGGCAATCAGCCCCAGCATTTT	CASSPDRGGNQPQHF
TRBD2	TRBV6-2/TRBV6-3	-	17	TRBJ2-5	TGTGCCAGCAGTTACTCGGTACTAGCGGGGTTCCAAGAGACCCAGTACTTC	CASSYSVLAGFQETQYF
TRBD1	TRBV27	-	14	TRBJ1-2	TGTGCCAGCAGTAAGCGGACAGGGGGCATTGGCTACACCTTC	CASSKRTGGIGYTF
-	TRBV19	-	16	TRBJ2-1	TGTGCCAGTAGAAGAAGCGGTCCGAGCTCCTACAATGAGCAGTTCTTC	CASRRSGPSSYNEQFF
-	TRBV18	once	16	TRBJ1-6	TGTGCCAGCTCACCAAATCCGGGACTAGCGAATTCACCCCTCCACTTT	CASSPNPGLANSPLHF
-	TRBV12-5	-	16	TRBJ1-6	TGTGCTAGTGGTGCCACTCAAGGAGACTTTAATTCACCCCTCCACTTT	CASGATQGDFNSPLHF
TRBD1	TRBV4-3	-	15	TRBJ2-7	TGCGCCAGCAGCCAATGGCAGGGGGACTCCTACGAGCAGTACTTC	CASSQWQGDSYEQYF
TRBD1	TRBV6-5	once	15	TRBJ2-7	TGTGCCAGCAGGCTCTTTTCCGGGACAGGGTACGAGCAGTACTTC	CASRLFSGTGYEQYF
-	TRBV4-1	-	15	TRBJ1-2	TGCGCCAGCAGCCAAGATCGGGGGATCCCCTATGGCTACACCTTC	CASSQDRGIPYGYTF
TRBD1	TRBV27	few	13	TRBJ1-2	TGTGCCAGCAGTTTGACAGGGGACTATGGCTACACCTTC	CASSLTGDYGYTF
-	TRBV5-6	-	15	TRBJ1-1	TGTGCCAGCAGCTTGGTGGGGGGAATGAACACTGAAGCTTTCTTT	CASSLVGGMNTEAFF
-	TRBV5-1	once	14	TRBJ1-1	TGCGCCAGCAGCTCGAGGGTCGTGAACACTGAAGCTTTCTTT	CASSSRVVNTEAFF
-	TRBV5-4	-	17	TRBJ2-1	TGTGCCAGCAGCTTGGCCATCGGGGGGCCTACGCTTCATGAGCAGTTCTTC	CASSLAIGGPTLHEQFF
TRBD1	TRBV7-2	few	13	TRBJ1-2	TGTGCCAGCAGCTCGACAGGGGGGTATGGCTACACCTTC	CASSSTGGYGYTF
-	TRBV9	few	15	TRBJ1-6	TGTGCCAGCAGCGTAGATCCAGGAATCAATTCACCCCTCCACTTT	CASSVDPGINSPLHF
-	TRBV11-2	once	13	TRBJ1-2	TGTGCCAGCAGCCCGCCAGGGATCTATGGCTACACCTTC	CASSPPGIYGYTF
TRBD1	TRBV6-2/TRBV6-3	-	13	TRBJ1-1	TGTGCCAGCAGTAGACAGGGGAGTACTGAAGCTTTCTTT	CASSRQGSTEAFF
TRBD1	TRBV6-6	-	15	TRBJ2-7	TGTGCCAGCAGCTTAGGACAGGCCCCCTCCTACGAGCAGTACTTC	CASSLGQAPSYEQYF
TRBD1	TRBV5-1	-	14	TRBJ2-7	TGCGCCAGCAGCCTACCGACAGGGTGGGGGGAGCAGTACTTC	CASSLPTGWGEQYF
TRBD1	TRBV28	once	13	TRBJ1-2	TGTGCCAGCAGTTTCACAGGGGCGAAGGGCTACACCTTC	CASSFTGAKGYTF
TRBD1	TRBV7-2	-	15	TRBJ1-1	TGTGCCAGCAGCTTCCTCAGGGGGCGCATCACTGAAGCTTTCTTT	CASSFLRGRITEAFF
-	TRBV24-1	-	18	TRBJ2-2	TGTGCCACCAGTGACCCCTTAGGGACACCTCCGAACACCGGGGAGCTGTTTTTT	CATSDPLGTPPNTGELFF
-	TRBV7-5	-	15	TRBJ1-2	TGTGCCAGAAGCTTCGGGGGATCAGGGGGCTATGGCTACACCTTC	CARSFGGSGGYGYTF
-	TRBV30	-	15	TRBJ2-4	TGTGCCTGGACTCTAAAGTGGTTAGCCAAAAACATTCAGTACTTC	CAWTLKWLAKNIQYF
TRBD1	TRBV18	-	16	TRBJ1-5	TGTGCCAGCTCACCACCGGGACAGGGGGGCGGTCAGCCCCAGCATTTT	CASSPPGQGGGQPQHF
-	TRBV7-2	-	14	TRBJ2-1	TGTGCCAGCAGCTTAGTCCTTCAGAACAATGAGCAGTTCTTC	CASSLVLQNNEQFF
TRBD2	TRBV4-3	-	20	TRBJ2-1	TGCGCCAGCAGCCAAGACTGGGAGGGAATAGCGGGGGGGTCAGGCAATGAGCAGTTCTTC	CASSQDWEGIAGGSGNEQFF
-	TRBV11-2	few	14	TRBJ1-3	TGTGCCAGCAGGCCTGGGACTCTGGGAAACACCATATATTTT	CASRPGTLGNTIYF
-	TRBV9	few	16	TRBJ1-3	TGTGCCAGCAGCGTATCGACGGGTTTCTCTGGAAACACCATATATTTT	CASSVSTGFSGNTIYF
TRBD1	TRBV24-1	-	15	TRBJ2-5	TGTGCCACCAGTGAACCTGGGACAGTCCAAGAGACCCAGTACTTC	CATSEPGTVQETQYF
-	TRBV6-1	-	15	TRBJ1-5	TGTGCCAGCAGTGAGGGGGGGACACCCCAAAGGTCCCAGCATTTT	CASSEGGTPQRSQHF
-	TRBV11-3	-	15	TRBJ2-1	TGTGCCAGCAGCACCGGACGGGGGTCCTACAATGAGCAGTTCTTC	CASSTGRGSYNEQFF
-	TRBV28	-	14	TRBJ1-1	TGTGCCAGCAGTCCAGGGTTGAAGAACACTGAAGCTTTCTTT	CASSPGLKNTEAFF
TRBD1	TRBV6-5	-	15	TRBJ1-1	TGTGCCAGCAGTTACGAGGGGGCGGTGAACACTGAAGCTTTCTTT	CASSYEGAVNTEAFF
TRBD1	TRBV6-5	-	14	TRBJ2-3	TGTGCCAGCAGTTGGACAGGGATCACAGATACGCAGTATTTT	CASSWTGITDTQYF
TRBD1	TRBV5-4	-	14	TRBJ1-1	TGTGCCAGCAGCTTGTACAGGGGGGGGACTGAAGCTTTCTTT	CASSLYRGGTEAFF
-	TRBV19	-	14	TRBJ1-2	TGTGCCAGTAGTACCTTAGGAGGCATAAATGGCTACACCTTC	CASSTLGGINGYTF
TRBD1	TRBV27	-	14	TRBJ1-3	TGTGCCAGCATGACAGGGACCTCTGGAAACACCATATATTTT	CASMTGTSGNTIYF
TRBD1	TRBV18	-	14	TRBJ1-5	TGTGCCAGCTCACCGGGACAGGGTTCCGAGCCCCAGCATTTT	CASSPGQGSEPQHF
TRBD2	TRBV11-2	-	15	TRBJ2-2	TGTGCCAGCAGCCTGACTAGCGGGGCTAGCGGGGAGCTGTTTTTT	CASSLTSGASGELFF
-	TRBV25-1	-	14	TRBJ1-1	TGTGCCAGCAGTGAAGAGGGCAGGAACACTGAAGCTTTCTTT	CASSEEGRNTEAFF
-	TRBV6-2/TRBV6-3	-	14	TRBJ2-2	TGTGCCAGCAGTTACGGACACCGTACCGGGGAGCTGTTTTTT	CASSYGHRTGELFF
TRBD1	TRBV7-2	-	17	TRBJ2-3	TGTGCCAGCAGCCGGGACAGGGCATCTCCTAGCACAGATACGCAGTATTTT	CASSRDRASPSTDTQYF